This is a list of T cell receptor beta chains from one sample in a study of early T cells in non-severe SARS-CoV-2 infection. Via MiXCR, TCRdb re-called the 5' RACE reads, giving one row per CDR3 protein. This table holds fewer than 40,000 distinct CDR3 sequences, 5.4% found once. The sample taken for sequencing was whole blood. These receptors were obtained from an adult who was a healthcare worker with PCR-confirmed SARS-CoV-2 infection or an uninfected control (not recorded which). The CDR3 runs from the conserved cysteine through the conserved F or W. D genes are given only for firm matches. Some rows mark clone size as missing; the rest say once, few, many or name a class of expanded clone.

V gene	D gene	J gene	clone size	CDR3 protein	CDR3 DNA
TRBV24-1	NA	TRBJ2-7	many	CATSDSGLRWQYF	TGTGCCACCAGTGACTCAGGACTCCGCTGGCAGTACTTC
TRBV18	TRBD2	TRBJ2-3	many	CASSGTSGEDTQYF	TGTGCCAGCTCAGGGACTAGCGGCGAGGATACGCAGTATTTT
TRBV6-1	TRBD1	TRBJ1-6	NA	CASSELGTATGGTTPLHF	TGTGCCAGCAGTGAACTAGGGACTGCGACAGGGGGCACGACACCCCTCCACTTT
TRBV2	NA	TRBJ1-1	many	CASSESQDTEAFF	TGTGCCAGCAGTGAGTCACAGGACACTGAAGCTTTCTTT
TRBV2	TRBD1	TRBJ2-1	NA	CASSEGQGEWYEQFF	TGTGCCAGCAGTGAGGGACAGGGGGAATGGTATGAGCAGTTCTTC
TRBV7-2	NA	TRBJ1-2	many	CASSLADWINYGYTF	TGTGCCAGCAGCCTCGCCGACTGGATTAACTATGGCTACACCTTC
TRBV7-9	NA	TRBJ2-5	many	CASSLENPSWETQYF	TGTGCCAGCAGCTTAGAGAACCCTTCATGGGAGACCCAGTACTTC
TRBV21-1	NA	TRBJ2-7	many	CASSKADGRTYEQYF	TGTGCCAGCAGCAAAGCAGATGGCAGAACCTACGAGCAGTACTTC
TRBV9	NA	TRBJ2-5	few	CASSVYQETQYF	TGTGCCAGCAGCGTCTACCAAGAGACCCAGTACTTC
TRBV7-9	NA	TRBJ2-6	many	CASSLFMSGANVLTF	TGTGCCAGCAGCTTATTTATGTCTGGGGCCAACGTCCTGACTTTC